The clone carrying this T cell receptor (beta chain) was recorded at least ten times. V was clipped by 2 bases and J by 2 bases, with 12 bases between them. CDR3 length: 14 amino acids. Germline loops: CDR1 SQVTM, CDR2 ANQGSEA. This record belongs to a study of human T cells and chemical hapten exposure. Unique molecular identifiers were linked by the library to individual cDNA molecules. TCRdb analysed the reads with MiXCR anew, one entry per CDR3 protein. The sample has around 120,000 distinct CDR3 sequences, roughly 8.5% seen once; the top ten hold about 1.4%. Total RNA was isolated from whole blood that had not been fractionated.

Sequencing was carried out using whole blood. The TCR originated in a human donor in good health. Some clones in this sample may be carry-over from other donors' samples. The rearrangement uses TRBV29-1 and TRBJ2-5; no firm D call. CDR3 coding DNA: TGCAGCGTTGAAAAAAACGGAAGGCAAGAGACCCAGTACTTC. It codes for CSVEKNGRQETQYF.